These 2 T cell receptor beta chains came from one sample sequenced in a study of response to subunit inactivated influenza vaccine (dated 2018 in TCRdb). Per the publication, the time point label means: more than 35 days after influenza vaccine administration. The library was built by means of RT-PCR. TCRdb names Illumina HiSeq 2500 as the instrument used. TCRdb cleaned the public reads at Q25 with fastp, built clones with MiXCR and kept in-frame beta chains. Each entry is one CDR3 protein sequence, shown with its most common DNA and genes. This sample lists around 480,000 distinct CDR3 sequences; 11% were detected once. Approximately 12% of the sample rests with the top ten. The sequences come from PBMCs from blood, collected 35 to 45 days after vaccination. Receptor source: a man aged 45-65 years who received an inactivated influenza vaccine. Donor details come from another sample of the same person, matched by shared clones.

This clonotype was seen ten or more times. The chain uses TRBV6-2 or TRBV6-3 and TRBJ1-5; D may be TRBD1 (6 bases). The CDR3 runs 14 residues. The germline gives CDR1 MNHEY, CDR2 SVGEGT. V lost 8 bases and J lost 0, with 11 bases in between. CDR3 DNA: TGTGCCAGCTCGGACAGCCATAGCAATCAGCCCCAGCATTTT. Its protein is CASSDSHSNQPQHF.

There are many counts of this clonotype. The V and J genes are TRBV27 and TRBJ2-7, with 7 bases identical to TRBD1. The junction had 9 bases not matched to a gene; V was cut back by 5 bases and J by 5 bases. Germline V gives CDR1 MNHEY, CDR2 SMNVEV (reference sequence). There are 14 residues in the CDR3. The CDR3: CASSRTTGVHEQYF. CDR3 DNA: TGTGCCAGCAGTCGAACCACAGGGGTGCACGAGCAGTACTTC.